This T cell receptor (beta chain) was sequenced in a study of cytomegalovirus exposure and HLA in healthy donors. The study, taken as a whole, reports: Some V segments, including TRBV6-2 and TRBV6-3, were excluded as indistinguishable. Most sequenced TCRs were rare (though some public TCRs occurred in many donors).

Both 60 Vbeta primers and 13 Jbeta primers went into the PCR. The data were produced by immunoSEQ multiplex PCR, yet TCRdb's version contains in-frame clones alone and is incomplete. Among about 80,000 clones listed, more than 50% were seen once. About this clone: Its antigen remains unknown.

CDR3 length: 16 amino acids. From germline, CDR1 is ENHRY and CDR2 SYGVKD. The V and J ends lost 2 bases and 5 bases, in that order; junction bases with no gene match: 3. The chain employs TRBV10-3 and TRBJ2-3; 14 bases are a match to TRBD2. The TCR originated in a male donor in good health and CMV-seropositive. The sequenced sample was PBMCs. CDR3: CAISEGLAGGGDTQYF. The CDR3 DNA reads TGTGCCATCAGTGAGGGACTAGCGGGAGGCGGAGATACGCAGTATTTT.